The T cell receptor (beta chain) under discussion was sequenced for a study of post-analysis software for immune sequencing data (dated by TCRdb to about 2015). About the study as a whole: Recorded disease courses included relapsing-remitting, secondary progressive and progressive-relapsing multiple sclerosis, with some patients lacking subtype annotation. The patient repertoires were set against 10 to 11 previously published healthy control repertoires from donors whose ages ranged from roughly 6 to 27 years. A subset of samples was prepared in parallel using single-end sample barcoding, then pooled and co-amplified after Illumina adapter ligation. Beyond this particular receptor, the publication reports: Significantly higher frequencies in patients than in controls were found for roughly 5 TRBV segments, including TRBV5-6, TRBV5-1 and TRBV20-1. When samples were clustered directly using the F measure, samples prepared in the same batch co-clustered strongly, which prompted a batch-effect correction. The multiple sclerosis patient group was slightly younger than the control group. Compared with controls, multiple sclerosis patients had significantly lower normalized Chao1 diversity, a finding suggesting substantial peripheral T-cell clonal expansion.

Library preparation used PCR. Sequencing took place on an Illumina HiSeq 2500. Unique molecular identifiers were incorporated into TCR beta cDNA libraries to reduce PCR and sequencing biases. Every 1 to 10 million input T cells yielded approximately 500,000 cDNA molecules, meaning each molecule approximated one T cell. Patient libraries were prepared and sequenced with the same protocol used for the earlier healthy control dataset. Within a given batch, samples were prepared together, multiplexed and sequenced on the same HiSeq lane. Processing in the source paper ran as follows. Raw barcoded reads were processed with MIGEC, discarding single-read molecular identifier groups before consensus assembly and CDR3 extraction. VDJtools was used for post-analysis of the clonotype tables, and diversity was normalized by down-sampling every dataset to the size of the smallest sample. To correct batch-related cross-sample contamination, repertoire overlap clustering matched CDR3 amino acid sequences but not nucleotide sequences. TCRdb cleaned the public reads at Q25 with fastp, built clones with MiXCR and kept in-frame beta chains. A single entry per CDR3 protein holds the most common genes and DNA from its merged rows. The V and J calls here are based on TCRdb, not the publication. A total of some 800,000 distinct CDR3 sequences appear in this sample, 46% of them only once. Around 4.7% of the sample is held by the ten biggest clonotypes.

To demonstrate the VDJtools post-analysis software, the study profiled TCR beta repertoires from the peripheral blood of 13 young patients with multiple sclerosis. The patients with multiple sclerosis were children and adolescents between roughly 6 and 17 years of age. About this clonotype itself: Its antigen remains undetermined. No quality values exist for individual bases; no much larger clone is one base distant.

The junction shows trimming of 9 bases on V and 2 bases on J, plus 14 bases between the germline ends. From its cysteine to its phenylalanine, the CDR3 spans 13 amino acids. CDR3 DNA is the only sequence kept; it has 39 bases, read in frame from the first base. The sample consisted of blood. The sequence links TRBV12-3 or TRBV12-4 to TRBJ2-7, with a tentative D gene TRBD2 over 6 matching bases. The sequence was collected from a girl aged 5-17 years with multiple sclerosis. In nucleotides, the sequence is TGTGCCAGTCAAAGGGAGGTCCCCTACGAGCAGTACTTC. It codes for CASQREVPYEQYF.